This TCR beta chain was obtained from a study of vaccination effects on CD4 cells after COVID-19. The CDR3 runs to 13 residues. Trimming pared 10 bases from V and 5 bases from J, leaving 17 bases between. CDR1 and CDR2 (germline): SEHNR, FQNEAQ (reference sequence). Expansion of antigen-specific CD4+ T cells with viral peptide pools was carried out by the ViraFEST assay before sequencing. Cells that had been cultured for approximately ten days were the source of isolated CD4+ T cells. Each participant was given two doses of one vaccine (BNT162b2 or mRNA-1273). Assay: immunoSEQ multiplex PCR; the TCRdb copy retains only in-frame clones and omits some. The table lists tens of thousands of clones, 78% of them singletons. Details on this clone: Its cognate antigen is unknown.

The J gene is TRBJ2-5, the V gene TRBV7-9; D gene ambiguous. The receptor was derived from a human donor who received a COVID-19 vaccine. The material was CD4+ T cells from PBMCs cultured with HCoV-OC43 spike peptides, obtained after COVID-19 vaccination. The subset was: HCoV-OC43 spike overlapping peptide pool stimulation. The CDR3 protein is CATGPGQGETQYF. The CDR3 DNA reads TGTGCCACCGGGCCAGGTCAAGGGGAGACCCAGTACTTC.